This TCR beta chain appears in the sequencing data of a study of blood T cell repertoires in COVID-19. Across the study: Collection of acute and convalescent COVID-19 samples took place in the United States, Italy and Spain. Sources were T cells, B-cell-depleted T cells, or PBMCs; the material itself was cDNA or gDNA.

As originally analysed: Amplification from reference gene primers served as the basis for estimated nucleated cell counts. Profiling relied on immunoSEQ multiplex PCR, and the TCRdb table lists in-frame clones only, not all of them. The V and J calls and clone size come from that table; D and trimming were worked out from the DNA. The sample has 150,000 or so clones; approximately 80% are singletons. Germline CDR1 SGHTA, CDR2 FQGNSA. V trimming: 4 bases; J trimming: 7 bases; junction bases outside the gene matches: 6. The CDR3 has 14 residues. The TCR sequence derives from an elderly woman with acute or convalescent COVID-19. The chain joins TRBV7-2 to TRBJ2-5; 10 nucleotides match TRBD1. The material sequenced was peripheral blood. The DNA for the CDR3 is TGTGCCAGCAGCTCGGGACAGGGGAGATCGACCCAGTACTTC. Its translation: CASSSGQGRSTQYF.